This TCR beta chain stems from a study of blood T cell repertoires in COVID-19. The V and J ends lost 0 bases and 0 bases, in that order; junction bases with no gene match: 4. The germline V gene has CDR1 MNHNS and CDR2 SASEGT. The CDR3 sequence is 16 residues long. Participants were aged 18 to 89 years from about two dozen US areas. Authors' methods: How many nucleated cells were present was estimated from reference gene primer amplification. Here immunoSEQ multiplex PCR was the method, and the copy in TCRdb shows in-frame clones only, minus some. The D gene and trimming were derived from the DNA, and the V and J assignments and clone size from that table. The sample lists approximately 400,000 clones, around 87% occurring once.

Source material: PBMCs or T cells enriched from blood (not recorded which). This receptor was taken from a man younger than 40 who had recovered from COVID-19. The chain uses TRBV6-1 and TRBJ1-1, with 7 bases identical to TRBD1. The CDR3 here is CASSEAGDSMNTEAFF. The CDR3 DNA is TGTGCCAGCAGTGAAGCGGGGGACAGCATGAACACTGAAGCTTTCTTT.